Each of the 8 T cell receptor beta chains below was sequenced from the same sample in a study of response to subunit inactivated influenza vaccine. TCRdb reanalysed the RT-PCR reads using MiXCR and keeps one entry per CDR3 protein. The sample lists roughly 630,000 distinct CDR3 sequences, 13% to 15% seen once, with approximately 7.6% in the top ten. Sequences were derived from PBMCs from blood, sampled approximately 15 days before vaccination. The receptor set was obtained from a man aged 50 to 60 who received an inactivated influenza vaccine.

The chain links TRBV20-1 to TRBJ1-3; D is ambiguous. CDR3 size: 14 residues. Trimming left V 6 bases short and J 4 bases short, with 16 bases between. Germline V gene sequence: CDR1 DFQATT, CDR2 SNEGSKA (reference sequence). For the CDR3, the DNA is TGCAGTGCCATTGAAAGATTAACAGGAAACACCATATATTTT. Translating it yields CSAIERLTGNTIYF.

The chain carries TRBV7-9 and TRBJ2-5, with 7 bases that match TRBD2. The junction had 12 bases not matched to a gene; V was cut back by 4 bases and J by 7 bases. This CDR3 contains 15 residues. Germline V gene lookup returns CDR1 SEHNR and CDR2 FQNEAQ (reference sequence). The chain's CDR3 is CASSSPEPGRGTQYF. Here the CDR3 DNA reads TGTGCCAGCAGCTCCCCGGAGCCAGGGAGGGGGACCCAGTACTTC.

The chain joins TRBV29-1 to TRBJ2-5; D may match TRBD1 or TRBD2 (5 bases each). The CDR3 sequence is 19 residues long. Germline CDR1 and CDR2: SQVTM and ANQGSEA. The ends were cut back, 2 bases at V and 1 base at J, with 26 bases in the middle. The CDR3 nucleotides are TGCAGCGTTGAAAGATCACCTGGCCAGGGTGAGGGGACCCAAGAGACCCAGTACTTC. It is translated as CSVERSPGQGEGTQETQYF. Variable domain in full (rest from reference TRBV29-1 and TRBJ2-5): SAVISQKPSRDICQRGTSLTIQCQVDSQVTMMFWYRQQPGQSLTLIATANQGSEATYESGFVIDKFPISRPNLTFSTLTVSNMSPEDSSIYLCSVERSPGQGEGTQETQYFGPGTRLLVL.

The rearrangement links TRBV7-9 to TRBJ2-3; TRBD2 is a possible D gene (6 bases). Germline V gene data show CDR1 as SEHNR and CDR2 as FQNEAQ (reference sequence). The germline V and J ends were trimmed by 4 bases and 0 bases, with 11 bases remaining between them. The CDR3 has 15 amino acids. CDR3 sequence: CASSSGVPSTDTQYF. The CDR3 DNA reads TGTGCCAGCAGCTCGGGAGTGCCAAGCACAGATACGCAGTATTTT.

The chain carries TRBV20-1 and TRBJ1-1; no definite D call. The germline CDR1 and CDR2 sequences are DFQATT and SNEGSKA (reference sequence). Trimming took off 2 bases at V and 4 bases at J, with 20 bases between the two ends. The CDR3 has 16 amino acids. The CDR3 bases are TGCAGTGCTAGATTACCTCCCCCCGGGATGAGCACTGAAGCTTTCTTT. Amino acids: CSARLPPPGMSTEAFF.

This clonotype was observed many times. This chain joins TRBV7-2 and TRBJ2-7; 8 bases are shared with TRBD2. The CDR3 loop spans 14 amino acids. Germline CDR1 is SGHTA and CDR2 is FQGNSA. Trimming at V came to 4 bases and at J to 2 bases, leaving 4 bases not matched to a gene. The CDR3 DNA is TGTGCCAGCAGCTCAATAGCGGGGACCTACGAGCAGTACTTC. Translated: CASSSIAGTYEQYF.

This chain uses TRBV27 with TRBJ2-5, with 11 bases that match TRBD1. The CDR3 extends over 14 amino acids. CDR1 and CDR2 (germline): MNHEY, SMNVEV (reference sequence). Trimming cost V 3 bases and J 7 bases; bases outside gene matches: 4. The CDR3 nucleotides are TGTGCCAGCAGTTTGGACAGGGGGCCGGGGACCCAGTACTTC. Protein: CASSLDRGPGTQYF.

Many counts were recorded for this clonotype. Here the CDR3 reads CSARGLAGEYNEQFF. The CDR3 DNA reads as TGCAGTGCTAGGGGCCTAGCGGGGGAATACAATGAGCAGTTCTTC. The chain links TRBV20-1 to TRBJ2-1, with TRBD2 matching over 10 bases. J lost 4 bases, V lost 3 bases, and 6 bases had no gene match. The CDR3 has 15 amino acids. Looked up from germline, CDR1 is DFQATT and CDR2 is SNEGSKA (reference sequence).